The rows below give T cell receptor beta chains drawn from one sample of a study of beta chain features in type 1 diabetes. Profiling relied on immunoSEQ multiplex PCR, and the TCRdb table lists in-frame clones only, not all of them. The sample contains 120,000 or so clones, approximately 15% of which appear only once. The sequencing sample was made of central memory CD4+ T cells from blood. These receptors originate from a man between 18 and 35 years old with type 1 diabetes. Each CDR3 is given with its conserved first and last residue. Fields, in order: V gene, D gene, J gene, clone size, CDR3 DNA, CDR3 protein. D genes are given only for firm matches. The size field is filled for only some rows; it gives once, few, many or a size class.

V gene: TRBV18; D gene: NA; J gene: TRBJ2-7; clone size: few; CDR3 DNA: TGTGCCAGCTCGACGGGTCAGTACTCCTACGAGCAGTACTTC; CDR3 protein: CASSTGQYSYEQYF
V gene: TRBV7-7; D gene: TRBD2; J gene: TRBJ2-2; clone size: NA; CDR3 DNA: TGTGCTAGCAGAGCGGGGGCGAACACCGGGGAGCTGTTTTTT; CDR3 protein: CASRAGANTGELFF
V gene: TRBV4-3; D gene: NA; J gene: TRBJ1-2; clone size: once; CDR3 DNA: TGCGCCAGCAGCCAAGAGTATCCGGCCACGAGGTATGGCTACACCTTC; CDR3 protein: CASSQEYPATRYGYTF
V gene: TRBV6-5; D gene: TRBD1; J gene: TRBJ2-7; clone size: few; CDR3 DNA: TGTGCCAGCACCCGGACAGGAGGCGACTACGAGCAGTACTTC; CDR3 protein: CASTRTGGDYEQYF
V gene: TRBV5-6; D gene: NA; J gene: TRBJ2-7; clone size: once; CDR3 DNA: TGTGCCAGCAGCTTGGTAGGTTCGTCGCTCTACGAGCAGTACTTC; CDR3 protein: CASSLVGSSLYEQYF
V gene: TRBV28; D gene: NA; J gene: TRBJ2-2; clone size: NA; CDR3 DNA: TGTGCCAGCAGTACCGGGGGCGGGAACACCGGGGAGCTGTTTTTT; CDR3 protein: CASSTGGGNTGELFF
V gene: TRBV6-1; D gene: NA; J gene: TRBJ1-1; clone size: NA; CDR3 DNA: TGTGCCAGCGGGCGATCACTGAACACTGAAGCTTTCTTT; CDR3 protein: CASGRSLNTEAFF
V gene: TRBV29-1; D gene: TRBD1; J gene: TRBJ1-2; clone size: few; CDR3 DNA: TGCAGCGTCGAACAGGGGGCGTCTAACTATGGCTACACCTTC; CDR3 protein: CSVEQGASNYGYTF
V gene: TRBV30; D gene: TRBD1; J gene: TRBJ1-4; clone size: NA; CDR3 DNA: TGTGCCTGGAGCGGGACAGGGAATGAAAAACTGTTTTTT; CDR3 protein: CAWSGTGNEKLFF
V gene: TRBV7-2; D gene: NA; J gene: TRBJ2-7; clone size: NA; CDR3 DNA: TGTGCCAGCACCTATAGGGGATCTAGCTCCTACGAGCAGTACTTC; CDR3 protein: CASTYRGSSSYEQYF
V gene: TRBV4-1; D gene: NA; J gene: TRBJ1-5; clone size: NA; CDR3 DNA: TGCGCCAGCAGCGACCAGGTCAGTGATAGCAATCAGCCCCAGCATTTT; CDR3 protein: CASSDQVSDSNQPQHF
V gene: TRBV28; D gene: TRBD1; J gene: TRBJ1-1; clone size: NA; CDR3 DNA: TGTGCCAGCAGTTTAGGGACAGGGGAGGCTGAAGCTTTCTTT; CDR3 protein: CASSLGTGEAEAFF
V gene: TRBV7-9; D gene: TRBD2; J gene: TRBJ2-7; clone size: NA; CDR3 DNA: TGTGCCAGCAGCCCTCAGCGGGACCCTACTTACGAGCAGTACTTC; CDR3 protein: CASSPQRDPTYEQYF
V gene: TRBV4-1; D gene: TRBD2; J gene: TRBJ2-1; clone size: once; CDR3 DNA: TGCGCCAGCAGTCTAACCCCCAGGCTAGCGGGGGGGCTAAAGGACAATGAGCAGTTCTTC; CDR3 protein: CASSLTPRLAGGLKDNEQFF
V gene: TRBV9; D gene: NA; J gene: TRBJ1-6; clone size: few; CDR3 DNA: TGTGCCAGCAGCACCAGAGACGTAAGGAGCTCCTATAATTCACCCCTCCACTTT; CDR3 protein: CASSTRDVRSSYNSPLHF
V gene: TRBV30; D gene: TRBD1; J gene: TRBJ2-1; clone size: NA; CDR3 DNA: TGTGCCTGGAGTTTCACCGGGACAGGGGACAATGAGCAGTTCTTC; CDR3 protein: CAWSFTGTGDNEQFF
V gene: TRBV4-1; D gene: TRBD1; J gene: TRBJ2-5; clone size: few; CDR3 DNA: TGCGCCAGCAGCCAGGAGGACAGGGGGGACTACCAAGAGACCCAGTACTTC; CDR3 protein: CASSQEDRGDYQETQYF
V gene: TRBV5-4; D gene: NA; J gene: TRBJ2-5; clone size: once; CDR3 DNA: TGTGCCAGCAGCTTGAGTTCGGCAGTACAAGAGACCCAGTACTTC; CDR3 protein: CASSLSSAVQETQYF
V gene: TRBV7-2; D gene: NA; J gene: TRBJ2-7; clone size: few; CDR3 DNA: TGTGCCAGCAGCCTGGGATGGGGAACGGTCTACGAGCAGTACTTC; CDR3 protein: CASSLGWGTVYEQYF
V gene: TRBV4-3; D gene: NA; J gene: TRBJ2-3; clone size: few; CDR3 DNA: TGCGCCAGCAGAAAACGGGGGATGACCGCAGATACGCAGTATTTT; CDR3 protein: CASRKRGMTADTQYF
V gene: TRBV2; D gene: NA; J gene: TRBJ1-2; clone size: few; CDR3 DNA: TGTGCCAGCAGTCCTGGCAGGGACCCTTTATTTGGCTACACCTTC; CDR3 protein: CASSPGRDPLFGYTF
V gene: TRBV28; D gene: TRBD1; J gene: TRBJ1-1; clone size: NA; CDR3 DNA: TGTGCCAGCAGTTCGGGACAGGGGGCAACGGGGTTGAACACTGAAGCTTTCTTT; CDR3 protein: CASSSGQGATGLNTEAFF
V gene: TRBV28; D gene: TRBD1; J gene: TRBJ1-1; clone size: few; CDR3 DNA: TGTGCCAGCAGTACCTACAGGGGAGCTTTCTTT; CDR3 protein: CASSTYRGAFF
V gene: TRBV30; D gene: NA; J gene: TRBJ2-5; clone size: NA; CDR3 DNA: TGTGCCTGGACACCAGGGGTGGTGGAGACCCAGTACTTC; CDR3 protein: CAWTPGVVETQYF
V gene: TRBV6-1; D gene: NA; J gene: TRBJ2-5; clone size: few; CDR3 DNA: TGTGCCAGCAGTGAAGGTTACAGGGTCCAAGAGACCCAGTACTTC; CDR3 protein: CASSEGYRVQETQYF
V gene: TRBV4-1; D gene: NA; J gene: TRBJ2-7; clone size: few; CDR3 DNA: TGCGCCAGCAGCCCCACGGGGGGCGGCGCCTCCTACGAGCAGTACTTC; CDR3 protein: CASSPTGGGASYEQYF
V gene: TRBV13; D gene: NA; J gene: TRBJ1-1; clone size: few; CDR3 DNA: TGTGCCAGCAGCAAGGAGTACACTGAAGCTTTCTTT; CDR3 protein: CASSKEYTEAFF
V gene: TRBV21-1; D gene: NA; J gene: TRBJ2-7; clone size: NA; CDR3 DNA: TGTGCCAGCCTCCCATCCCCGGACCGAACCTACGAGCAGTACTTC; CDR3 protein: CASLPSPDRTYEQYF
V gene: TRBV27; D gene: TRBD1; J gene: TRBJ1-4; clone size: NA; CDR3 DNA: TGTGCCAGCCGCCGACAGGGAGCCGCAACTAATGAAAAACTGTTTTTT; CDR3 protein: CASRRQGAATNEKLFF
V gene: TRBV5-4; D gene: NA; J gene: TRBJ1-1; clone size: NA; CDR3 DNA: TGTGCCAGCAGCGCAACCGGGCAAAGGGCTGAAGCTTTCTTT; CDR3 protein: CASSATGQRAEAFF
V gene: TRBV11-2; D gene: TRBD2; J gene: TRBJ2-1; clone size: many; CDR3 DNA: TGTGCCAGCAGCTTAGGTGCCCTAGCGGGAGGCGAGCAGTTCTTC; CDR3 protein: CASSLGALAGGEQFF
V gene: TRBV7-3; D gene: TRBD1; J gene: TRBJ1-1; clone size: NA; CDR3 DNA: TGTGCCAGCAGCTTGCAGGGGACAGTCCACACTGAAGCTTTCTTT; CDR3 protein: CASSLQGTVHTEAFF
V gene: TRBV18; D gene: NA; J gene: TRBJ2-5; clone size: once; CDR3 DNA: TGTGCCAGCTCGCGAGGGACATGGAAAGAGACCCAGTACTTC; CDR3 protein: CASSRGTWKETQYF
V gene: TRBV6-5; D gene: NA; J gene: TRBJ1-1; clone size: NA; CDR3 DNA: TGTGCCAGCAGTTACTCGTCACAGGCGGACACTGAAGCTTTCTTT; CDR3 protein: CASSYSSQADTEAFF
V gene: TRBV5-4; D gene: NA; J gene: TRBJ1-1; clone size: NA; CDR3 DNA: TGTGCCAGCACCCCGGACCCGAACACTGAAGCTTTCTTT; CDR3 protein: CASTPDPNTEAFF
V gene: TRBV15; D gene: NA; J gene: TRBJ2-7; clone size: NA; CDR3 DNA: TGTGCCACCAGCAGAGATCGACACAGCTCCTACGAGCAGTACTTC; CDR3 protein: CATSRDRHSSYEQYF
V gene: TRBV18; D gene: TRBD1; J gene: TRBJ1-2; clone size: NA; CDR3 DNA: TGTGCCAGCTCGATGACAGGGGAGAACTATGGCTACACCTTC; CDR3 protein: CASSMTGENYGYTF
V gene: TRBV14; D gene: TRBD2; J gene: TRBJ2-1; clone size: NA; CDR3 DNA: TGTGCCAGCAGCTCGTTAACCCTACGGACTAGCGGGAGCCGGATGGCCAGGGAGCAGTTCTTC; CDR3 protein: CASSSLTLRTSGSRMAREQFF